This TCR beta chain was profiled in a study of lymphopenia after photon versus proton radiotherapy. Produced via immunoSEQ multiplex PCR; TCRdb's table is partial and in-frame only. The data contain 55,000 to 85,000 clones, 92% of them singletons. Per germline, CDR1 SEHNR and CDR2 FQNEAQ (reference sequence). The V and J ends lost 1 base and 2 bases respectively, with 16 bases between them. The CDR3 totals 17 residues. Source: peripheral blood, taken from a patient treated with photon-based radiotherapy. This chain links TRBV7-9 with TRBJ2-3; D uncertain. The clonotype comes from a woman aged 40 to 50 with cholangiocarcinoma. The CDR3 region is CASSLGVGSSYTDTQYF. The CDR3 DNA reads as TGTGCCAGCAGCTTAGGTGTAGGGTCCTCATACACAGATACGCAGTATTTT.